The following is a T cell receptor beta chain sequence with its context. With 3 bases removed from V and 5 bases from J, the gap between germline ends came to 13 bases. In germline, CDR1 is LGHNA, CDR2 YNFKEQ. The CDR3 loop spans 14 amino acids. The data derive from a study of cytomegalovirus exposure and HLA in healthy donors. Repertoires were generated with immunoSEQ multiplex PCR, while TCRdb's copy carries only in-frame clones and drops some. The table records over 250,000 clones, roughly 87% of them present only once. This sequence joins TRBV4-2 and TRBJ1-2; D gene ambiguous. This TCR was sampled from a woman in her 30s in good health and CMV-seropositive. The sample comprised PBMCs. CDR3 amino acids: CASSQGISTYGYTF. The CDR3 bases are TGTGCCAGCAGCCAGGGGATTTCCACATATGGCTACACCTTC.